These 28 T cell receptor beta chains share one sample of origin, sequenced in a study of tumor and adjacent non-tumor tissue in lung cancer. A modified ARM-PCR protocol with three rounds of nested PCR amplified TCRbeta. In TCRdb, the multiplex PCR reads were re-called with MiXCR into one record per CDR3 protein. The repertoire holds about 60,000 distinct CDR3 sequences, with around 64% as singletons. The template was RNA from unsorted bulk tissue. More than 3 cm separated this lung sample from the edge of the tumor. The sequencing sample was made of distant non-tumor lung tissue. The receptors were sampled from a man between 65 and 80 years old with non-small cell lung cancer.

For this clonotype: This clone may be a read error of a much larger clone one base away. This rearrangement joins TRBV12-3 or TRBV12-4 to TRBJ2-5; 10 nucleotides agree with TRBD2. The CDR3 length is 13 residues. CDR3 nucleotide sequence: TGTACCAGCAGTTTAGCGGGAGGAGAGACCCAGTACTTC. Protein sequence: CTSSLAGGETQYF.

V usage is TRBV5-1 and J usage is TRBJ1-3; no clear D gene. Germline-derived CDR1 and CDR2 are SGHRS and YFSETQ. This CDR3 contains 17 residues. V lost 1 base and J 1 base, leaving 15 bases between the germline ends. CDR3 bases: TGCGCCAGCAGCTTGCACAGCGGACCTCTTTCTGGAAACACCATATATTTT. It encodes CASSLHSGPLSGNTIYF.

This clonotype was seen a handful of times. The junction departs from germline at one end; a sequencing error may be responsible. This chain connects TRBV6-1 to TRBJ1-1; D gene ambiguous. Germline V lookup: CDR1 MNHNS, CDR2 SASEGT. The CDR3 is made up of 14 amino acids. CDR3 sequence (DNA): TGTGCCGGCAGTGATGACGGCTTGAACACTGAAGCTTTCTTT. Protein sequence: CAGSDDGLNTEAFF.

J is TRBJ2-1 and V is TRBV6-5; the D is unclear. The CDR3 extends over 14 amino acids. V was clipped by 6 bases and J by 0 bases, with 9 bases between them. Looked up from germline, CDR1 is MNHEY and CDR2 is SVGAGI. CDR3 in amino acids: CASRDGSSYNEQFF. For the CDR3, the DNA is TGTGCCAGCAGGGACGGAAGCTCCTACAATGAGCAGTTCTTC.

Comments on this clonotype: The junction differs from germline at one of its ends, possibly a read error. The chain is built from TRBV11-2 and TRBJ2-1, with unresolved D. Germline CDR1 SGHAT, CDR2 FQNNGV. The CDR3 extends over 15 amino acids. CDR3 in DNA: TGCGCCAGCAGTCCAAGCGTTAACTCCTACAACGAGCAGTTCTTC. This codes for CASSPSVNSYNEQFF.

For this clonotype: No conserved phenylalanine or tryptophan ends this CDR3, so it is likely a read error. J is TRBJ1-4 and V is TRBV6-1, with a tentative D call TRBD1 (6 bases). From germline, CDR1 is MNHNS and CDR2 SASEGT. This CDR3 spans 14 amino acids. The CDR3 DNA sequence: TGTGCCAGTAGTGAAGGGGGGGTCAAGGAAAAACTGTTTATT. Protein sequence: CASSEGGVKEKLFI.

With regard to this clonotype: A much larger clone differs by one base, so this may be a read error. The V gene is TRBV12-3 or TRBV12-4, the J gene TRBJ2-7; 9 bases agree with TRBD1. The CDR3 is 15 amino acids. The CDR3: CVSSLGQGSSPLQYF. In DNA, the CDR3 is TGTGTCAGCAGTTTGGGACAGGGCTCTTCGCCCCTTCAGTACTTC.

As concerns this clonotype: At one of its ends the junction is not consistent with the germline gene, which may arise from a read error. The gene calls are TRBV11-3 and TRBJ1-1; D unclear. This CDR3 is 16 amino acids long. In germline, CDR1 is SGHNT, CDR2 YENEEA. The CDR3 coding sequence is TGTGCCAGCAGCCGCAACGTGACAAATATGAACACTGATGCTTTCTTT. It specifies CASSRNVTNMNTDAFF.

As regards this clonotype: One end of the junction fails to match germline, which may point to a read error. The chain joins TRBV28 to TRBJ1-5; TRBD1 is a possible D gene (6 bases). The CDR3 spans 16 residues. Germline CDR1 MDHEN, CDR2 SYDVKM. The CDR3 region is CATITGSRRSNQRQHF. The CDR3 nucleotides are TGTGCCACCATAACAGGGTCCCGGAGGAGCAATCAGCGCCAGCATTTC.

The V call is TRBV20-1, the J call TRBJ1-6; 7 bases match TRBD1. Germline CDR1 is DFQATT and CDR2 is SNEGSKA (reference sequence). V lost 5 bases and J lost 5; bases outside the gene matches: 9. The CDR3 spans 15 residues. For the CDR3, the DNA is TGCAGTGCTGTCCCGGGACAGAGGCATAATTCACCCCTCCACTTT. Protein: CSAVPGQRHNSPLHF.

The table lists this clonotype with a count of one. Given a much more abundant clone one base away, this may be a read error. This likely comes from a read error, as the CDR3 has no conserved phenylalanine or tryptophan at its end. The V and J genes are TRBV28 and TRBJ1-5; TRBD1 matches 8 bases. The CDR3 length is 14 residues. Losses at the gene ends were 7 bases for V and 5 bases for J; bases not matched to a gene: 7. Germline V gene lookup returns CDR1 MDHEN and CDR2 SYDVKM. The CDR3 sequence: CASKGAGGHQPQHS. CDR3 DNA: TGTGCCAGCAAGGGCGCAGGGGGCCATCAGCCCCAGCATTCT.

In its sample, this clonotype was seen a few times. This could be a read error, since a much larger clone is one nucleotide away. The chain is built from TRBV4-1 and TRBJ2-5; a possible D gene is TRBD2 (5 bases). In germline, CDR1 is MGHRA, CDR2 YSYEKL. The CDR3 runs to 15 residues. CDR3 protein: CANSRGYGDQETQYF. Written as DNA, the CDR3 is TGCGCCAACAGCCGGGGATATGGGGATCAAGAGACCCAGTACTTC.

As for this clonotype: A much larger clone lies one base from this, so it may be a read error. Since the CDR3 does not end with the conserved phenylalanine or tryptophan, this likely comes from a read error. The chain has TRBV27 and TRBJ2-7; 7 bases map to TRBD1. V was clipped by 5 bases and J by 1 base; unmatched bases: 8. The CDR3 runs to 15 residues. CDR1 and CDR2 from the germline V gene are MNHEY and SMNVEV (reference sequence). CDR3 DNA sequence: TGTGCCAGCAGTCTCGGACGACAGGGTTCCTACGAGCAGTACTTG. Translating gives CASSLGRQGSYEQYL.

About this clonotype: At one end the junction does not follow the germline gene, possibly because of a read error. This chain connects TRBV5-1 to TRBJ2-5, with D maybe TRBD2 (5 bases). The CDR3 sequence is 13 residues long. The germline CDR1 and CDR2 sequences are SGHRS and YFSETQ. CDR3 bases: TGCGTCAGCAGCCGTACGAGGGCAGAGACCCAGTACTTC. Amino acids: CVSSRTRAETQYF.

This clonotype has just one count. Germline and junction disagree at one end, which may indicate a read error. V is TRBV11-2 and J is TRBJ2-7, with no clear D. The CDR3 contains 13 residues. Germline CDR1 is SGHAT and CDR2 is FQNNGV. The CDR3 DNA sequence: TGTGTCAGCAGCTGGGGTAGTTCCTACGAGCAGTACTTC. This translates into CVSSWGSSYEQYF. Looking up the rest from reference TRBV11-2 and TRBJ2-7 gives the full variable domain: EAGVAQSPRYKIIEKRQSVAFWCNPISGHATLYWYQQILGQGPKLLIQFQNNGVVDDSQLPKDRFSAERLKGVDSTLKIQPAKLEDSAVYLCVSSWGSSYEQYFGPGTRLTVT.

A remark on this clonotype: A single base separates this from a much larger clone, so it may be a read error. This rearrangement joins TRBV6-5 to TRBJ2-7, with TRBD1 matching 8 bases. From germline, CDR1 is MNHEY and CDR2 SVGAGI. The CDR3 extends over 15 amino acids. This CDR3 is CASCYGQGDSYEQYF. The CDR3 DNA is TGTGCCAGCTGTTACGGACAGGGCGACTCCTACGAGCAGTACTTC.

In regard to this clonotype: Germline and junction disagree at one end, which may indicate a read error. The chain uses TRBV5-4 and TRBJ2-7, with TRBD1 as a possible D gene (5 bases). The CDR3 is 14 amino acids. The germline V gene encodes CDR1 SGHNT and CDR2 YYREEE (reference sequence). The CDR3 loop is CASSLDRTPNEQYF. Here the CDR3 DNA reads TGTGCCAGCAGTTTGGATCGGACACCCAACGAGCAGTACTTC. Using reference TRBV5-4 and TRBJ2-7 for the parts outside the CDR3, the full variable domain is ETGVTQSPTHLIKTRGQQVTLRCSSQSGHNTVSWYQQALGQGPQFIFQYYREEENGRGNFPPRFSGLQFPNYSSELNVNALELDDSALYLCASSLDRTPNEQYFGPGTRLTVT.

This clonotype has a count of ten or more. The chain combines TRBV5-5 with TRBJ2-3, with TRBD1 matching 7 bases. Germline CDR1 reads SGHKS; CDR2 reads YYEKEE (reference sequence). CDR3 length equals 15 residues. With 4 bases clipped from V and 3 bases from J, the junction kept 8 bases outside the gene matches. CDR3 coding DNA: TGTGCCAGCAGCAAAACAGGGGCGCGGACAGATACGCAGTATTTT. Translated: CASSKTGARTDTQYF.

A note on this clonotype: At one end, the junction sequence differs from germline, possibly due to a read error. The chain recombines TRBV5-6 with TRBJ2-7; 8 nucleotides align to TRBD1. This CDR3 has 14 amino acids. The germline V gene has CDR1 SGHDT and CDR2 YYEEEE. The chain's CDR3 is CTSSPDRASYWQCF. CDR3 sequence (DNA): TGTACCAGCAGCCCGGACAGGGCGTCCTACTGGCAGTGCTTC.

With regard to this clonotype: A much more abundant neighbour one base away suggests this may be a read error. The chain has TRBV12-3 or TRBV12-4 and TRBJ2-7; maybe TRBD1 (6 bases). The CDR3 totals 15 residues. CDR3 region: CTSSLVGAFSYEQYF. Here the CDR3 DNA reads TGTACCAGCAGTTTGGTGGGGGCTTTTTCCTACGAGCAGTACTTC.

Of note for this clonotype: No conserved phenylalanine or tryptophan is present at the end of the CDR3, so a read error is the likely explanation. This chain uses TRBV5-6 with TRBJ1-2; D call uncertain. Germline V lookup: CDR1 SGHDT, CDR2 YYEEEE. This CDR3 region has 13 residues. DNA of the CDR3: TGTACCAGCAGCGTAACCAGAGGTGGAGGCTACACCCTC. Encoded protein: CTSSVTRGGGYTL.

V usage is TRBV12-3 or TRBV12-4 and J usage is TRBJ2-7; D tentatively reads TRBD1 or TRBD2 (5 bases each). Trimming removed 3 bases from V and 7 bases from J, with 13 bases in between. The CDR3 loop spans 13 amino acids. The CDR3 DNA sequence: TGTGCCAGCAGTTTGATTTCTGAGGGGGAGCAGTACTTC. Its protein product is CASSLISEGEQYF.

To note about this clonotype: Relative to the germline gene, one junction end is altered; a read error may explain this. This chain connects TRBV5-1 to TRBJ2-3, with D uncertain. This CDR3 is 12 amino acids long. Germline V CDR1 and CDR2: SGHRS, YFSETQ. In DNA, the CDR3 is TGCACCAGCAGCTTGTCTCTTGATATGCAGTATTTT. Its protein is CTSSLSLDMQYF.

As to this clonotype: Germline and junction disagree at one end, which may indicate a read error. The genes are TRBV4-1 and TRBJ2-7; no firm D call. Germline lookup yields CDR1 MGHRA and CDR2 YSYEKL. This CDR3 has 13 residues. The CDR3 loop reads CASNQVLNYEQYF. The CDR3 DNA follows: TGCGCCAGCAACCAAGTGCTAAACTACGAGCAGTACTTC.

The table lists this clonotype with many counts. The V and J genes are TRBV6-2 or TRBV6-3 and TRBJ2-6; D perhaps matches TRBD2 (5 bases). This CDR3 has 18 residues. V gave up 0 bases and J gave up 0 bases, with 12 bases separating them. In germline, CDR1 is MNHEY, CDR2 SVGEGT. The CDR3 loop reads CASSYSSGRPSGANVLTF. In DNA, the CDR3 is TGTGCCAGCAGTTACTCGTCGGGGAGACCCTCTGGGGCCAACGTCCTGACTTTC.

Comments on this clonotype: With a much larger clone just one base away, this may be a read error. This sequence joins TRBV10-3 and TRBJ2-3; D not certain. The germline gives CDR1 ENHRY, CDR2 SYGVKD. The CDR3 covers 11 residues. The CDR3 reads CVISEADTQYF. DNA of the CDR3: TGTGTCATCAGTGAAGCGGATACGCAGTATTTT.

This clonotype was counted many times. The chain uses TRBV6-1 and TRBJ2-5; D is uncertain. Per germline, CDR1 MNHNS and CDR2 SASEGT. The CDR3 sequence is 13 residues long. Trimming took off 8 bases at V and 2 bases at J, with 12 bases between the two ends. For the CDR3, the DNA is TGTGCCAGCTGCCGGGCCTTACAAGAGACCCAGTACTTC. Translation: CASCRALQETQYF.

In the case of this clonotype: One end of the junction fails to match germline, which may point to a read error. The chain employs TRBV11-2 and TRBJ2-1; perhaps TRBD1 as D (6 bases). Germline lookup yields CDR1 SGHAT and CDR2 FQNNGV. The CDR3 loop spans 12 amino acids. In nucleotides, the CDR3 is TGTACCAGCAGCTTACAGGGTTACGACGGGTTCTTC. Protein sequence: CTSSLQGYDGFF.